This T cell receptor beta chain was retrieved from a study of T-cell memory formation after mild COVID-19. Study-wide context: TCR clusters largely stayed donor specific.

With constant-segment primers, 5'RACE yielded cDNA libraries of TCR alpha and TCR beta that carried sample barcodes and UMIs. TCRdb re-called the 5' RACE reads with MiXCR, one entry per CDR3 protein. The data hold 450,000 or so distinct CDR3 sequences, with around 18% observed a single time. The CDR3 runs 19 residues. V was pared by 0 bases and J by 1 base, with 22 bases between. Germline V gene data show CDR1 as SGHRS and CDR2 as YFSETQ. This clonotype was recorded a few times. Its antigen is not known. Overall study results and limits: Specificity for SARS-CoV-2 was not confirmed among the second-wave clones peaking on day 37.

The V and J genes are TRBV5-1 and TRBJ1-1, with D possibly being TRBD1 (5 bases). The sequence came from an adult woman who had mild COVID-19 (a few samples of this study predate the infection). Cell type and time point are not known. Specimen: PBMCs or a T cell subset sorted from them (not recorded which). The CDR3 nucleotides are TGCGCCAGCAGCTTGGCAAGTCAGGGCCGCGGGATGTGGAACACTGAAGCTTTCTTT. Its translation is CASSLASQGRGMWNTEAFF.